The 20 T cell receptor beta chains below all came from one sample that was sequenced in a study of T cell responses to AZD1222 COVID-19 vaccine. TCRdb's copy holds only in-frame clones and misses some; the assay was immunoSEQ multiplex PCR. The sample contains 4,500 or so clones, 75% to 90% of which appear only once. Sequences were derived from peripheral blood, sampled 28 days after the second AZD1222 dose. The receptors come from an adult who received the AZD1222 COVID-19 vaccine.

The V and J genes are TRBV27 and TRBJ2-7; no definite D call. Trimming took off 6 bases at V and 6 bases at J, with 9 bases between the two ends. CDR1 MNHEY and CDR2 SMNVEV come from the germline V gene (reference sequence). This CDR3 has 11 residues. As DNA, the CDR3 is TGTGCCAGCAGCTCTGTATCCGAGCAGTACTTC. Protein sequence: CASSSVSEQYF.

The CDR3 DNA reads TGTGCCAGCAGCCCGAGGAATGAAGGGGACTATGGCTACACCTTC. Residues: CASSPRNEGDYGYTF. The gene calls are TRBV9 and TRBJ1-2; D perhaps matches TRBD1 (5 bases). CDR3 length: 15 residues. CDR1 is SGDLS and CDR2 is YYNGEE in the germline V gene. V dropped 4 bases and J dropped 3 bases, with 16 bases sitting between them. The full variable domain, with the rest looked up from reference TRBV9 and TRBJ1-2, is DSGVTQTPKHLITATGQRVTLRCSPRSGDLSVYWYQQSLDQGLQFLIQYYNGEERAKGNILERFSAQQFPDLHSELNLSSLELGDSALYFCASSPRNEGDYGYTFGSGTRLTVV.

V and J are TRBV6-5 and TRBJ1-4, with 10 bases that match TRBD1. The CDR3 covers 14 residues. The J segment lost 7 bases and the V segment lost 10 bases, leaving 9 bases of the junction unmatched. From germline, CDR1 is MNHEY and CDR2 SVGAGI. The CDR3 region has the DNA TGTGCCACGCGGGACAGGGGAACGAGTGAAAAACTGTTTTTT. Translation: CATRDRGTSEKLFF.

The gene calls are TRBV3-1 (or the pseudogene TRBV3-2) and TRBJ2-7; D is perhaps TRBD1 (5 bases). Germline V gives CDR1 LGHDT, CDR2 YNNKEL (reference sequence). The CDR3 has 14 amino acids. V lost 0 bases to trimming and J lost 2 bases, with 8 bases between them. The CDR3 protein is CASSQDIQAYEQYF. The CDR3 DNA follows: TGTGCCAGCAGCCAAGATATACAGGCCTACGAGCAGTACTTC.

The CDR3 DNA reads TGTGCCAGCAGTTACCCCGTCGGACAGGGAAACACCATATATTTT. It yields the protein CASSYPVGQGNTIYF. J is TRBJ1-3 and V is TRBV6-2 or TRBV6-3; D is perhaps TRBD1 (6 bases). Germline V gene lookup returns CDR1 MNHEY and CDR2 SVGEGT. The CDR3 is 15 amino acids. V was pared by 2 bases and J by 4 bases, with 12 bases between.

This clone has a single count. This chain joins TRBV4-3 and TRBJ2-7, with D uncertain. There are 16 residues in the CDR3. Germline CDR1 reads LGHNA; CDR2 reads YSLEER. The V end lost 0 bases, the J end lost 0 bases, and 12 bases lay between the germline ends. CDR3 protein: CASSQDFATSSYEQYF. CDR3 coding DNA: TGCGCCAGCAGCCAAGATTTCGCTACGAGCTCCTACGAGCAGTACTTC.

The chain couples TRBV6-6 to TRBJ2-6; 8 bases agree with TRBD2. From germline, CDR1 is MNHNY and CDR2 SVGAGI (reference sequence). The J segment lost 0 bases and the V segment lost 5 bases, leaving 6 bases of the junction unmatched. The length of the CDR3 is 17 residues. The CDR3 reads CASSLGTRYSGANVLTF. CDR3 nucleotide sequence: TGTGCCAGCAGTCTAGGGACTAGATACTCTGGGGCCAACGTCCTGACTTTC.

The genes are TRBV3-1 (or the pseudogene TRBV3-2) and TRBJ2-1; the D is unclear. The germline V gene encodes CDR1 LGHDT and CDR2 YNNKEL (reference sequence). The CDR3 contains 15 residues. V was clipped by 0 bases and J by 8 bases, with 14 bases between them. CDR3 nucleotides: TGTGCCAGCAGCCAAGAAAGGCCCAGAAACGATGAGCAGTTCTTC. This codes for CASSQERPRNDEQFF.

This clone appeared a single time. CDR3 DNA: TGTGCCAGCAGACCCGGAGGGGATAGCAATCAGCCCCAGCATTTT. It specifies CASRPGGDSNQPQHF. V and J are TRBV28 and TRBJ1-5; maybe TRBD1 (5 bases). The CDR3 sequence is 15 residues long. Germline CDR1 reads MDHEN; CDR2 reads SYDVKM. V shed 6 bases and J shed 0 bases, with 12 bases lying between them. The full variable domain, in which reference TRBV28 and TRBJ1-5 provide the parts outside the CDR3, is DVKVTQSSRYLVKRTGEKVFLECVQDMDHENMFWYRQDPGLGLRLIYFSYDVKMKEKGDIPEGYSVSREKKERFSLILESASTNQTSMYLCASRPGGDSNQPQHFGDGTRLSIL.

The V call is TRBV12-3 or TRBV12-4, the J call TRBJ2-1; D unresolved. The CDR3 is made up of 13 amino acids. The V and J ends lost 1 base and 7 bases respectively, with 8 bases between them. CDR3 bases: TGTGCCAGCAGTTTAGGGGTTTTTAATGAGCAGTTCTTC. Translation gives CASSLGVFNEQFF.

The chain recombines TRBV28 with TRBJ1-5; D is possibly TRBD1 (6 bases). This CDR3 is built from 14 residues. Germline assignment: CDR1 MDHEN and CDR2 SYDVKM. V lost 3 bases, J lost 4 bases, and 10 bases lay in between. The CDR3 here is CASSFPGENQPQHF. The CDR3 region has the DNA TGTGCCAGCAGTTTCCCAGGGGAGAATCAGCCCCAGCATTTT.

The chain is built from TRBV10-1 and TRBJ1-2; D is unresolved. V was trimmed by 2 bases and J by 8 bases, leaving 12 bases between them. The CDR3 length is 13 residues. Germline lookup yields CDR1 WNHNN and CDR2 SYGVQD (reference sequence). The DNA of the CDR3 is TGCGCCAGCAGTGAGCCACAGCGATGCGGCTACACCTTC. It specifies CASSEPQRCGYTF.

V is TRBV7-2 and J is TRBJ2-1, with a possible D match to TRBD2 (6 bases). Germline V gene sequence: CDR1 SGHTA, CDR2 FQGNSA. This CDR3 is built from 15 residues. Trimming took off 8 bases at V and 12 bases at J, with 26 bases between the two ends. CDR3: CASAGQGGPTRTQFF. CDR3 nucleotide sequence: TGTGCCAGCGCCGGCCAGGGAGGCCCAACGAGAACGCAGTTCTTC.

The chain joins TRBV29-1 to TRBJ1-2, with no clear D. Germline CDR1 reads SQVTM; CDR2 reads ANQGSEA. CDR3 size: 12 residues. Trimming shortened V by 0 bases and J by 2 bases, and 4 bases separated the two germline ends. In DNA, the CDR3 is TGCAGCGTTGAAGACAGCAACTATGGCTACACCTTC. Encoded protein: CSVEDSNYGYTF.

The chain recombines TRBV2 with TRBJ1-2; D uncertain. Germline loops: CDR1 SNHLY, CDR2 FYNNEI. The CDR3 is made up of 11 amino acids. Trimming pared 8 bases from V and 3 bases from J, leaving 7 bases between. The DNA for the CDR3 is TGTGCCAGCTCGCAGGACTATGGCTACACCTTC. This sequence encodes CASSQDYGYTF.

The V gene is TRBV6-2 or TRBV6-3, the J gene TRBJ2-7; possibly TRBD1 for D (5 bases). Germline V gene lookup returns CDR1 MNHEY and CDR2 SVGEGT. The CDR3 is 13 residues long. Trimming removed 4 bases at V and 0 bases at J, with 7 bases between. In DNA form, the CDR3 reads TGTGCCAGCAGTTCGGACATCTCCTACGAGCAGTACTTC. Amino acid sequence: CASSSDISYEQYF.

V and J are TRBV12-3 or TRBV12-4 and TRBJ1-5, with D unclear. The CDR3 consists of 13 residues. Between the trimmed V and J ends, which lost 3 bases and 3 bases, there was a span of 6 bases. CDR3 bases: TGTGCCAGCAGTTTCAGGCTCAATCAGCCCCAGCATTTT. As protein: CASSFRLNQPQHF.

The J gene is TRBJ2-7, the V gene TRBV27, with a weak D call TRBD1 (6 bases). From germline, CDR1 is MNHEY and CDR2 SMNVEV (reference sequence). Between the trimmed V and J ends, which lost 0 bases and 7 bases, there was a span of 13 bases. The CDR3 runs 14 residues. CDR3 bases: TGTGCCAGCAGTTTATCGAACAGGGCTGGAGAGCAGTACTTC. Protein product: CASSLSNRAGEQYF.

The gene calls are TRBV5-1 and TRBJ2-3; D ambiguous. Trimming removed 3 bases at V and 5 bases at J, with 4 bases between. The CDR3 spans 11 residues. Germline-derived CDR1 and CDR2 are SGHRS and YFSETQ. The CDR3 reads CASSSKDTQYF. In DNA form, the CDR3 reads TGCGCCAGCAGCTCTAAAGATACGCAGTATTTT.

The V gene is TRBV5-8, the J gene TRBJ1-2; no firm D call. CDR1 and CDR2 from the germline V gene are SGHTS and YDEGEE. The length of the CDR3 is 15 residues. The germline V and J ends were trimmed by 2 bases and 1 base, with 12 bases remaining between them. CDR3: CASSFHRTRNYGYTF. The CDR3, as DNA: TGTGCCAGCAGCTTTCATAGGACCCGTAACTATGGCTACACCTTC.